What follows are 5 T cell receptor beta chains derived from one specimen sequenced in a study of metastatic and nonmetastatic thyroid tumors. Not a single patient had been given any form of treatment at any point before undergoing thyroid surgery. Using MiXCR, TCRdb re-called clones from the PCR reads. This sample has about 17,000 clones, with roughly 17% found just once. Sequencing was done on a sample of blood. These receptors were obtained from a male donor with papillary thyroid cancer or a benign thyroid nodule (not recorded which). Some clones in this sample may be carry-over from other donors' samples.

This clone occurred many times. The V call is TRBV6-2 or TRBV6-3, the J call TRBJ2-7, with 7 bases identical to TRBD1. The germline V gene encodes CDR1 MNHEY and CDR2 SVGEGT. J was trimmed by 5 bases and V by 7 bases; bases with no gene match: 8. The CDR3 sequence is 13 residues long. The CDR3 DNA reads TGTGCCAGCACTGACAGGGTCTACGACGAGCAGTACTTC. It translates to CASTDRVYDEQYF.

This clone was detected ten times or more. The chain recombines TRBV19 with TRBJ2-3; 8 bases map to TRBD2. J gave up 4 bases and V 8 bases, and 2 bases lay outside the gene matches. The CDR3 spans 12 residues. Germline V gene sequence: CDR1 LNHDA, CDR2 SQIVND (reference sequence). The CDR3: CASAGGPDTQYF. The CDR3 coding sequence is TGTGCCAGTGCGGGGGGACCAGATACGCAGTATTTT.

The chain joins TRBV6-2 or TRBV6-3 to TRBJ2-7; 8 nucleotides agree with TRBD1. V gave up 4 bases and J gave up 4 bases; unmatched junction bases: 9. CDR1 is MNHEY, CDR2 SVGEGT, per germline. This CDR3 has 15 amino acids. The chain's CDR3 is CASSFIQGVGYEQYF. The CDR3 nucleotides are TGTGCCAGCAGTTTCATACAGGGGGTCGGATACGAGCAGTACTTC.

The rearrangement joins TRBV30 to TRBJ2-2, with 9 bases lining up with TRBD1. The ends lost 7 bases at V and 5 bases at J; junction bases unmatched: 11. There are 15 residues in the CDR3. Germline CDR1 and CDR2: GTSNPN and SVGIG (reference sequence). CDR3 in amino acids: CAFSPGQGGTGELFF. CDR3 DNA: TGTGCCTTTTCACCGGGACAGGGAGGGACCGGGGAGCTGTTTTTT.

This clone was detected ten times or more. One end of the junction is discordant with germline, which a read error may explain. The chain employs TRBV6-2 or TRBV6-3 and TRBJ1-5; D uncertain. Per germline, CDR1 MNHEY and CDR2 SVGEGT. CDR3 length: 15 residues. The CDR3 nucleotides read TGTGCCAGCGGTTACACAGAAGGGATCTATCAGCCCCAGCATTTT. Encoded protein: CASGYTEGIYQPQHF.